This TCR beta chain was obtained from a study of OX40 agonist ivuxolimab in advanced cancers. Study-level background: Patients assigned to dose escalation were diagnosed with hepatocellular carcinoma, melanoma, renal cell or head and neck cancer. The study reported partial responses in three patients: one hepatocellular carcinoma, two cutaneous melanoma.

Libraries were prepared by immunoSEQ multiplex PCR; TCRdb keeps only in-frame clonotypes and omits some of them. The sample has about 98,000 clones, less than 90% seen once; the top ten hold 0.82%. CDR3 length: 15 residues. V gave up 0 bases and J gave up 2 bases, with 9 bases separating them. Germline V CDR1 and CDR2: MGHRA, YSYEKL. This clonotype was sampled from an adult with an advanced solid tumor such as melanoma, head and neck, liver or kidney cancer. The sequencing used CD4+ or CD8+ T cells sorted from blood, collected in a trial of the OX40 agonist ivuxolimab. The chain carries TRBV4-1 and TRBJ2-3; D is uncertain. The CDR3 reads CASSQDLRHTDTQYF. CDR3 DNA sequence: TGCGCCAGCAGCCAAGATCTTCGACACACAGATACGCAGTATTTT.